Listed below are T cell receptor beta chains from one sample, sequenced in a study of T cell clusters in autoimmune cytopenias. TCRdb re-called the multiplex PCR reads and shows each CDR3 protein once, DNA omitted. The table gives 2,500 to 3,500 distinct CDR3 sequences; the top ten clones make up roughly 29% of it. The sequenced sample consisted of peripheral blood. These receptor sequences come from a human donor with an autoimmune cytopenia or autoimmune hepatitis (not recorded which). Both conserved end residues are part of each CDR3. The order of the fields is J gene, V gene, clone size, CDR3 protein. Clone sizes are given selectively: once, few, many, or a class where the clone is expanded.

j_gene: TRBJ2-3; v_gene: TRBV19; abundance: NA; CDR3aa: CASLPIPSYPTDTQYF
j_gene: TRBJ1-1; v_gene: TRBV12-3/TRBV12-4; abundance: NA; CDR3aa: CASSFGTRELEAFF
j_gene: TRBJ2-3; v_gene: TRBV11-3; abundance: medium-sized; CDR3aa: CASSLGAWDTQYF
j_gene: TRBJ2-5; v_gene: TRBV5-1; abundance: NA; CDR3aa: CASSFMSLEETQYF
j_gene: TRBJ2-6; v_gene: TRBV6-5; abundance: NA; CDR3aa: CASRRASGANVLTF
j_gene: TRBJ2-1; v_gene: TRBV11-3; abundance: medium-sized; CDR3aa: CASSLAGGPDNEQFF
j_gene: TRBJ2-5; v_gene: TRBV11-3; abundance: medium-sized; CDR3aa: CASSLDPPSGGRSAQYF
j_gene: TRBJ2-3; v_gene: TRBV11-3; abundance: NA; CDR3aa: CASSLVATDTQYF
j_gene: TRBJ2-7; v_gene: TRBV6-5; abundance: NA; CDR3aa: CASSRLPGGVVAYEQYF
j_gene: TRBJ2-7; v_gene: TRBV30; abundance: medium-sized; CDR3aa: CAWSGSYEQYF
j_gene: TRBJ1-6; v_gene: TRBV13; abundance: medium-sized; CDR3aa: CASSFRSSPLHF
j_gene: TRBJ2-7; v_gene: TRBV11-3; abundance: NA; CDR3aa: CASSWGQGPYEQYF
j_gene: TRBJ2-5; v_gene: TRBV15; abundance: NA; CDR3aa: CATSQGGAGVSKETQYF
j_gene: TRBJ2-3; v_gene: TRBV6-5; abundance: NA; CDR3aa: CASSASGGHTDTQYF
j_gene: TRBJ2-7; v_gene: TRBV24-1; abundance: NA; CDR3aa: CATSDTGTGVGEQYF
j_gene: TRBJ1-4; v_gene: TRBV6-2/TRBV6-3; abundance: NA; CDR3aa: CASHLGTAQNEKLFF
j_gene: TRBJ2-5; v_gene: TRBV29-1; abundance: large; CDR3aa: CSVDLGTQETQYF
j_gene: TRBJ1-2; v_gene: TRBV11-3; abundance: medium-sized; CDR3aa: CASSPGQGLPNYGYTF
j_gene: TRBJ1-1; v_gene: TRBV19; abundance: medium-sized; CDR3aa: CASSYRGEAFF
j_gene: TRBJ2-7; v_gene: TRBV4-2; abundance: NA; CDR3aa: CASSHGLAVSYEQYF
j_gene: TRBJ2-1; v_gene: TRBV19; abundance: medium-sized; CDR3aa: CASSIEDSYNEQFF
j_gene: TRBJ2-4; v_gene: TRBV30; abundance: NA; CDR3aa: CAWSTGNSRYYF
j_gene: TRBJ1-2; v_gene: TRBV13; abundance: medium-sized; CDR3aa: CASSFGTEHYGYTF
j_gene: TRBJ2-3; v_gene: TRBV5-5; abundance: NA; CDR3aa: CASGPGASGGTDTQYF
j_gene: TRBJ2-1; v_gene: TRBV27; abundance: NA; CDR3aa: CASSLTSDEQFF
j_gene: TRBJ1-2; v_gene: TRBV10-3; abundance: NA; CDR3aa: CATTMGLANYGYTF
j_gene: TRBJ2-1; v_gene: TRBV12-3/TRBV12-4; abundance: medium-sized; CDR3aa: CASRASLASYNEQFF
j_gene: TRBJ2-1; v_gene: TRBV11-3; abundance: medium-sized; CDR3aa: CASSLVGGGLNEQFF
j_gene: TRBJ1-2; v_gene: TRBV19; abundance: NA; CDR3aa: CASSLDETYLDHIPVGYTF
j_gene: TRBJ2-1; v_gene: TRBV6-5; abundance: medium-sized; CDR3aa: CASTSTGSVGTKNEQFF
j_gene: TRBJ2-7; v_gene: TRBV30; abundance: medium-sized; CDR3aa: CAWRAPDEQYF
j_gene: TRBJ2-7; v_gene: TRBV19; abundance: medium-sized; CDR3aa: CASSGGDSYEQYF
j_gene: TRBJ1-4; v_gene: TRBV6-5; abundance: NA; CDR3aa: CASLLGNEKLFF
j_gene: TRBJ2-7; v_gene: TRBV6-1; abundance: medium-sized; CDR3aa: CASSMMAGVNYEQYF
j_gene: TRBJ2-5; v_gene: TRBV30; abundance: NA; CDR3aa: CAWSRGSVYQETQYF
j_gene: TRBJ2-3; v_gene: TRBV6-5; abundance: NA; CDR3aa: CASRLAGARTDTQYF
j_gene: TRBJ1-4; v_gene: TRBV12-3/TRBV12-4; abundance: medium-sized; CDR3aa: CATNRGGEKLFF
j_gene: TRBJ1-4; v_gene: TRBV11-3; abundance: medium-sized; CDR3aa: CASSYTSGTNEKLFF
j_gene: TRBJ1-1; v_gene: TRBV13; abundance: NA; CDR3aa: CASSIPTVGVGTEAFF
j_gene: TRBJ2-1; v_gene: TRBV30; abundance: medium-sized; CDR3aa: CAWSVPGRGIYNEQFF
j_gene: TRBJ1-1; v_gene: TRBV12-3/TRBV12-4; abundance: medium-sized; CDR3aa: CASSPGTPIRGTEAFF
j_gene: TRBJ2-3; v_gene: TRBV12-3/TRBV12-4; abundance: NA; CDR3aa: CASTLPRGEPTDTQYF